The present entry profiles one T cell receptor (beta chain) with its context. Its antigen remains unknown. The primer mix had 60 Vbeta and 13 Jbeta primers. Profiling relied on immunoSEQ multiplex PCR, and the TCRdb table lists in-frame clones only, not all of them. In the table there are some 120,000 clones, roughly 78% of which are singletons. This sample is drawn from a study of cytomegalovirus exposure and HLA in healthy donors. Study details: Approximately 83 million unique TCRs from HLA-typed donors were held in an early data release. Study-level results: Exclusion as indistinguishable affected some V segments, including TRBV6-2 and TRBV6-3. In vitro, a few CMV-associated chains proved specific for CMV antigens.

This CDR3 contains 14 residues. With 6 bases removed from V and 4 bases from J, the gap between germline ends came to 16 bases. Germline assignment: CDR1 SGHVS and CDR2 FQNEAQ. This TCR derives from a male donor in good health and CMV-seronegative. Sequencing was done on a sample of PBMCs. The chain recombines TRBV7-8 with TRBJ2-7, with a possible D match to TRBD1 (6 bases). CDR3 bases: TGTGCCAGCAGAAAATCCGGGACACAATACGAGCAGTACTTC. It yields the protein CASRKSGTQYEQYF.